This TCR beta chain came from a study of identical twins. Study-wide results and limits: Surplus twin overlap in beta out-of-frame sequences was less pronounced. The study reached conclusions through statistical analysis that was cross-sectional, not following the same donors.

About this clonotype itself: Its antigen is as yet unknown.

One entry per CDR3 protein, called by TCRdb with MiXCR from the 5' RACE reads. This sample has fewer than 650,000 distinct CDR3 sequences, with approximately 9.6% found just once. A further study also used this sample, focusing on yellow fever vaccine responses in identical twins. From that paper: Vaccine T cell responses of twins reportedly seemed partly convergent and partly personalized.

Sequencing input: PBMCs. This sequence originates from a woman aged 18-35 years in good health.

This CDR3 reads CASSQYVEQFF. The CDR3 DNA sequence: TGTGCCAGCAGCCAATACGTTGAGCAGTTCTTC. The V call is TRBV14, the J call TRBJ2-1; D gene unclear. The germline gives CDR1 SGHDN, CDR2 FVKESK. The CDR3 runs to 11 residues. V lost 2 bases to trimming and J lost 9 bases, with 5 bases between them.